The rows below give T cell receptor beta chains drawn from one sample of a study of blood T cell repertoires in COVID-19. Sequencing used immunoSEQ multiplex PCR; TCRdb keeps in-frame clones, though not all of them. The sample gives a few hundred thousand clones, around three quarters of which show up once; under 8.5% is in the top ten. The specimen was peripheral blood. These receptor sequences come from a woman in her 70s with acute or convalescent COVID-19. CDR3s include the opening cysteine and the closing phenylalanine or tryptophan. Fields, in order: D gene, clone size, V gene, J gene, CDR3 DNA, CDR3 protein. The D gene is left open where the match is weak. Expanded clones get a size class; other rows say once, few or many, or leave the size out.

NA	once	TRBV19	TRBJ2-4	TGTGCCAGTAGTTCAGCGCTAGCCAAAAACATTCAGTACTTC	CASSSALAKNIQYF
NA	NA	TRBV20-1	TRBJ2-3	TGCAGTGCTAGTAGCGGTGGCACAGATACGCAGTATTTT	CSASSGGTDTQYF
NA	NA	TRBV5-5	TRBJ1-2	TGTGCCAGCAGCTTGAGGCCAGGGTCTAACTATGGCTACACCTTC	CASSLRPGSNYGYTF
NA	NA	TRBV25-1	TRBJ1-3	TGTGCCAGCAGATCCCAATCAGGGATAGGAAGAAACACCATATATTTT	CASRSQSGIGRNTIYF
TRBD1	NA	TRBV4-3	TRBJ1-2	TGCGCCAGCAGCCCAGGACCGGGACAGGTCAATGGCTACACCTTC	CASSPGPGQVNGYTF
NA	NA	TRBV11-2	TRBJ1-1	TGTGCCAGCAGCTTAGCAGAGAACACTGAAGCTTTCTTT	CASSLAENTEAFF
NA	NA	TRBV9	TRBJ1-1	TGTGCCAGCAGCGCATCCAGCTTAGGGAGGACTGAAGCTTTCTTT	CASSASSLGRTEAFF
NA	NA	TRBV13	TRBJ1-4	TGTGCCAGCAGCCCTGATAGAAGTGGAAAACTGTTTTTT	CASSPDRSGKLFF
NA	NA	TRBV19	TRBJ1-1	TGTGCCAGTAGTACTCTGGACACCAGGGCTGAAGCTTTCTTT	CASSTLDTRAEAFF
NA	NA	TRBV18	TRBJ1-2	TGTGCCAGCTCACCACTACGGTTTAACTATGGCTACACCTTC	CASSPLRFNYGYTF
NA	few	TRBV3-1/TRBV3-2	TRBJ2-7	TGTGCCAGCAGCCTCGCGGGTAGCGGAACCTACGAGCAGTACTTC	CASSLAGSGTYEQYF
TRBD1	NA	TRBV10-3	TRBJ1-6	TGTGCCATCAGTGGCGGACAGGGGGCGAATTCACCCCTCCACTTT	CAISGGQGANSPLHF
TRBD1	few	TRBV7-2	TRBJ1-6	TGTGCCAGCAGCTTTGGGGCCGGGACAGGGAGGTCACCCCTCCACTTT	CASSFGAGTGRSPLHF
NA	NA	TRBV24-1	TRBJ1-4	TGTGCCACCAGTGACTCGACAGGTCCGCATGAAAAACTGTTTTTT	CATSDSTGPHEKLFF
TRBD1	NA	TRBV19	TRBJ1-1	TGTGCCAGTATGGGGGACAGGGGAGGAACTGAAGCTTTCTTT	CASMGDRGGTEAFF
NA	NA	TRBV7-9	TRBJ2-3	TGTGCCAGCAGCCCCGACGGACACCTCCAGTATTTT	CASSPDGHLQYF
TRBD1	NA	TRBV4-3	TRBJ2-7	TGCGCCAGCAGCCAAGAAACAGGGGGCGAGCAGTACTTC	CASSQETGGEQYF
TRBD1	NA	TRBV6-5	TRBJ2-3	TGTGCCAGCAGTCGGGACAGCCTAACAGATACGCAGTATTTT	CASSRDSLTDTQYF
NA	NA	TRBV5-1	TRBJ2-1	TGCGCCAGCAGCTTGTCCACAGCCCTTTACAATGAGCAGTTCTTC	CASSLSTALYNEQFF
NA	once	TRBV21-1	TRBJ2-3	TGTGCCAGCAGCAAACGGACGGGGAGCACAGATACGCAGTATTTT	CASSKRTGSTDTQYF
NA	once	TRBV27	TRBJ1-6	TGTGCCAGCAGTCTCGGGGGGGCGGACTCACCCCTCCACTTT	CASSLGGADSPLHF
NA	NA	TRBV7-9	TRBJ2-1	TGTGCCAGCAGCTTAAATCGTCAGAGCGTCTCTCCTGACAATGAGCAGTTCTTC	CASSLNRQSVSPDNEQFF
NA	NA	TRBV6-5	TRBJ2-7	TGTGCCAGCAGGGGCGGGGCTTCCTCCTACGAGCAGTACTTC	CASRGGASSYEQYF
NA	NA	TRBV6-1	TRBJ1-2	TGTGCCAGCAGTGATTCCGGGTGGGAGGGCTACACCTTC	CASSDSGWEGYTF
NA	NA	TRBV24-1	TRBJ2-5	TGTGCCACCAGTGGAGGGGGGGCCTCTCGGACCCAGTACTTC	CATSGGGASRTQYF
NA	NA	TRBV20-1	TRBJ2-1	TGCAGTGTTCCCTCCCACAATGAGCAGTTCTTC	CSVPSHNEQFF
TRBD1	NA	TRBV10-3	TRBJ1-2	TGTGCCATCAGTGAGCCAAGACAGGGGGAGAGGAATGGCTACACCTTC	CAISEPRQGERNGYTF
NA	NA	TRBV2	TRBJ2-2	TGTGCCAGCAGTGTCCTTTTCACCGGGGAGCTGTTTTTT	CASSVLFTGELFF
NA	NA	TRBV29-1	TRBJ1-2	TGCAGCGTTGGGGGCCGCGATAACTATGGCTACACCTTC	CSVGGRDNYGYTF
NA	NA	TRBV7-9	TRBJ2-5	TGTGCCAGCAGCTTATCGGGAACAGAGACCCAGTACTTC	CASSLSGTETQYF
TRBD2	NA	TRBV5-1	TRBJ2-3	TGCGCCAGCAGCTTGGCCGGACTAGCGGTCACAGATACGCAGTATTTT	CASSLAGLAVTDTQYF
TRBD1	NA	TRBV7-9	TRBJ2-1	TGTGCCAGCAGCCTCATGACAGGGGATGAGCAGTTCTTC	CASSLMTGDEQFF
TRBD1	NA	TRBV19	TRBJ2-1	TGTGCCACTAGAGACGATTGGGACAGCCTATACAATGAGCAGTTCTTC	CATRDDWDSLYNEQFF
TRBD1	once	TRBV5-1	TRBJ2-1	TGCGCCAGCCGGGGACAGTTCAATGAGCAGTTCTTC	CASRGQFNEQFF
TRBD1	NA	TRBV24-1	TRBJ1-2	TGTGCCACCAGTACCGACAGGGTGGGGTATGGCTACACCTTC	CATSTDRVGYGYTF
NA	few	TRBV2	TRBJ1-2	TGTGCCAGCAGGACGGGGGTAGCTAACTATGGCTACACCTTC	CASRTGVANYGYTF
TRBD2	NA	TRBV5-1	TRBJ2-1	TGCGCCAGCAGCACGGGGGGGAGTCAAGTTGAGCAGTTCTTC	CASSTGGSQVEQFF
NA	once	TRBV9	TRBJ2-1	TGTGCCAGCAGCGCCTTACAGGTCACCTACAATGAGCAGTTCTTC	CASSALQVTYNEQFF
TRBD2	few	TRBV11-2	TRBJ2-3	TGTGCCTCTAGCGGGGGGCCCTGGGATACGCAGTATTTT	CASSGGPWDTQYF
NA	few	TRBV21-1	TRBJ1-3	TGTGCCAGCACGTCCGGGACAGGGGGTTTTAGGAGAAACACCATATATTTT	CASTSGTGGFRRNTIYF
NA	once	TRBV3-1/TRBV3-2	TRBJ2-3	TGTGCCAGTCAGGGGTTTAGCACAGATACGCAGTATTTT	CASQGFSTDTQYF
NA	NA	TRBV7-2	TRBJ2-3	TGTGCCAGCAGCTTATTACAGGGAGGGGATACGCAGTATTTT	CASSLLQGGDTQYF
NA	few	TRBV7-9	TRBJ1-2	TGTGCCAGCAGCTTACTCAGGGAGGATGGCTACACCTTC	CASSLLREDGYTF
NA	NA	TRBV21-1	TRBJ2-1	TGTGCCAGCACGGATGAGCAGTTCTTC	CASTDEQFF
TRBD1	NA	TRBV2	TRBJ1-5	TGTGCCAGCAGGGTGGGACAGTACAATCAGCCCCAGCATTTT	CASRVGQYNQPQHF
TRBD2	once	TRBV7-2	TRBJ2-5	TGTGCCAGCAGCTTAGCCGCTAGCGGAGGCCAAGAGACCCAGTACTTC	CASSLAASGGQETQYF
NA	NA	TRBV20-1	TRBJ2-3	TGCAGTGACAGACGAAGCCTAACGCAGTATTTT	CSDRRSLTQYF
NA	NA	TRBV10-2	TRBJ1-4	TGCGCCAGCACAGGAGGCGAAAAACTGTTTTTT	CASTGGEKLFF
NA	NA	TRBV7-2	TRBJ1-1	TGTGCCAGCAGCCGGACCTCAGGCCTCGGGGGTGAAGCTTTCTTT	CASSRTSGLGGEAFF
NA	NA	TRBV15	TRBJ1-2	TGTGCCACCAGCGGTCGGACAGTAGCTAACTATGGCTACACCTTC	CATSGRTVANYGYTF
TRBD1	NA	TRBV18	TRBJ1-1	TGTGCCAGCTCACCCTCGATGGGACAGGGAGGGACTGAAGCTTTCTTT	CASSPSMGQGGTEAFF
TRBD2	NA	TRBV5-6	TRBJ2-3	TGTGCCAGCAGCTCCGCTAGCGGGGGATACACAGATACGCAGTATTTT	CASSSASGGYTDTQYF
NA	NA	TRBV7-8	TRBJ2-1	TGTGCCAGCAGCTTAGCCCGACTAGGCACATTGTACAATGAGCAGTTCTTC	CASSLARLGTLYNEQFF
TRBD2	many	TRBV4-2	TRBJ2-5	TGTGCCAGCAGCCTGTGGGACGGGAGGGGAGAAGAGACCCAGTACTTC	CASSLWDGRGEETQYF
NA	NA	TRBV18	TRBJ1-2	TGTGCCAGCTCACCACCTGCACAGGACACCTATGGCTACACCTTC	CASSPPAQDTYGYTF
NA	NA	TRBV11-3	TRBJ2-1	TGTGCCAGCAGCCGGGACAGCGGGTACAATGAGCAGTTCTTC	CASSRDSGYNEQFF
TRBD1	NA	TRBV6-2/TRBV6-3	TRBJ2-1	TGTGCCAGCAGTTACCCGGGACAGGGAAGGAATGAGCAGTTCTTC	CASSYPGQGRNEQFF
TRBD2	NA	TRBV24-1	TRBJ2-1	TGTGCCACCCACGGGGGGGGGAGGGACAATGAGCAGTTCTTC	CATHGGGRDNEQFF